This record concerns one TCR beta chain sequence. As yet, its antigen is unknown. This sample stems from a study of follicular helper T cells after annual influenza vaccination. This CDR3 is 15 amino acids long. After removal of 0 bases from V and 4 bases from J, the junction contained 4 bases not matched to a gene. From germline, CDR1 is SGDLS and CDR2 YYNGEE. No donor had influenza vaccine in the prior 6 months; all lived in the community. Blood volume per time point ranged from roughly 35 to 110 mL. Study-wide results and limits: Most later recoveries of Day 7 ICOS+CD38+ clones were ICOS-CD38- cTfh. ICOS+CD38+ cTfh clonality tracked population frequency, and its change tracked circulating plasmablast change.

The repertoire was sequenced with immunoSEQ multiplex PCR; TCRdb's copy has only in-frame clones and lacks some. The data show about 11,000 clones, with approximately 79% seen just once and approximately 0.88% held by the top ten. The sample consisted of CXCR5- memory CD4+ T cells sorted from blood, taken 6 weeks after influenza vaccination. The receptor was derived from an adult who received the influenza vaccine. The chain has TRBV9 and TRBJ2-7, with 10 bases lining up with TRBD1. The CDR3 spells CASSVVADRGYEQYF. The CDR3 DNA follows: TGTGCCAGCAGCGTAGTAGCGGACAGGGGGTACGAGCAGTACTTC. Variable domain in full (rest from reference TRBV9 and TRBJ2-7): DSGVTQTPKHLITATGQRVTLRCSPRSGDLSVYWYQQSLDQGLQFLIQYYNGEERAKGNILERFSAQQFPDLHSELNLSSLELGDSALYFCASSVVADRGYEQYFGPGTRLTVT.